This T cell receptor beta chain was sequenced for a study of blood T cell repertoires in COVID-19 (dated by TCRdb to 2019 to 2021). Study-wide context: Samples from collaborators originated in the United States, Italy and Spain and spanned both the acute and convalescent phases of COVID-19. The material from the prospective study consisted of cDNA or gDNA derived from T cells, B-cell-depleted T cells, or PBMCs. Deeply sampled blood TCRbeta repertoires from subjects exposed to, actively infected with, or recovered from COVID-19 were included in the dataset. A freely available public database, intended as a resource for researchers studying the immune response to SARS-CoV-2, is where the repertoires were released. Samples came from the ongoing ImmuneRACE study (first 160 participants) plus 1,254 subjects from 6 global collaborators. A de-identified subject ID, COVID-19 status, age in years and sex were almost always included in the sample metadata. Where available, HLA class I and class II types were taken from metadata supplied by the sample provider and were not determined by assay-based typing. General findings and caveats noted by the study authors: How much clinical and demographic metadata was included differed by source and by participant, and the metadata was provided uncurated.

The immunoSEQ Assay, a bias-controlled multiplex PCR, was used to amplify TCRbeta CDR3 regions from genomic DNA. Processing in the source paper ran as follows. Nucleated cell counts per sample were estimated from amplification of reference gene primers within the assay. Sequence reads were collapsed and filtered to measure the absolute abundance of every unique TCRbeta CDR3 rearrangement. Productive Simpson clonality was computed per sample as the square root of Simpson's diversity index over productive rearrangements. TCRdb provides this immuneACCESS table in a form limited to in-frame rearrangements. Some clones are lacking; in checked studies, under half of them reflect an unresolved V gene, and why the rest are absent is not known. The V and J calls and clone size come from that table; D and trimming were worked out from the DNA. For this sample the table gives 130,000 to 150,000 clones, of which approximately 87% were detected only once. The leading ten clones occupy 11% of the sample.

Participants in the prospective study were enrolled through a virtual design, were aged about 18 to 100 years, and lived in roughly 24 United States geographic areas. In the prospective study, participants were assigned to cohorts based on the clinical history participants reported in a screening survey and a study questionnaire. Recovered participants in ImmuneRACE Cohort 3 were defined by two consecutive negative NP/OP PCR tests, clearance by a healthcare professional, or resolution of symptoms. In the prospective study, mobile phlebotomists collected whole blood, serum and a nasopharyngeal or oropharyngeal swab from each participant. Participants in the prospective study had the option to provide additional blood draws and questionnaires over an approximately 2-month period. Blood samples from the prospective study were shipped frozen or at room temperature prior to DNA extraction. As concerns this clone: The antigen it recognizes is unknown. The sample holds no much larger clone one base away, and base qualities are not on file.

The cysteine opens and the phenylalanine closes a CDR3 of 14 amino acids. Just the 42-base CDR3 DNA is kept, in frame starting at base 1. As encoded in the germline V gene, CDR1 is SNHLY while CDR2 is FYNNEI. The V end gives up 3 bases and the J end 5 bases, leaving 3 bases in the junction not matched to a gene. This receptor was identified in a man aged 55 to 70 who had recovered from COVID-19. The rearrangement combines TRBV2 with TRBJ2-7; 11 central nucleotides agree with TRBD1. The sequenced material came from PBMCs or T cells enriched from blood (not recorded which). CDR3 region: CASSDRTGGNEQYF. The base sequence is TGTGCCAGCAGTGACCGGACAGGGGGCAACGAGCAGTACTTC.